The entry below gives a single TCR beta chain sequence along with its context. Its antigen remains unidentified. A much larger clone differs by one base, so this may be a read error. These data are taken from a study of regulatory T cells in long-lasting Graves disease. As to time point: persistent/refractory GD, antithyroid drugs over 5 years with positive TRAb. Generation of the TCR library employed RNA extracted from PBMCs. Construction of the TCR beta libraries employed iRepertoire HTBI primers in conjunction with Arm-PCR of CDR3 regions. Each CDR3 protein is one row after TCRdb ran MiXCR on the multiplex PCR reads. The repertoire includes 350,000 to 450,000 distinct CDR3 sequences, less than 25% of them detected once, and around 20% sits in the top ten. This CDR3 contains 12 residues. Germline V CDR1 and CDR2: SEHNR, FQNEAQ (reference sequence). Study conclusions and caveats: Study of thyroid tissue was not done, with only peripheral blood studied.

V is TRBV7-9 and J is TRBJ2-7; D might be TRBD2 (5 bases). Sequences were derived from peripheral blood mononuclear cells (PBMCs), sampled when the disease was refractory, from a patient treated with antithyroid drugs. The receptor's source is a female donor with Graves disease. The CDR3 is CASSPRGGEQCF. The CDR3, as DNA: TGTGCCAGCAGCCCACGGGGTGGCGAGCAGTGCTTC. Using reference TRBV7-9 and TRBJ2-7 for the parts outside the CDR3, the full variable domain is DTGVSQNPRHKITKRGQNVTFRCDPISEHNRLYWYRQTLGQGPEFLTYFQNEAQLEKSRLLSDRFSAERPKGSFSTLEIQRTEQGDSAMYLCASSPRGGEQCFGPGTRLTVT.